The present T cell receptor beta chain was sequenced within a study of T-cell reconstitution after alpha-beta-depleted transplantation in children. Findings and limits, study-wide: Where alpha-beta T cells came from about two months after transplant was reportedly several hundred expanded graft clones.

The CDR3 consists of 16 residues. In the case of this clonotype: Its antigen remains unknown. With a much larger clone just one base away, this may be a read error.

This sample's TCRbeta library carried unique molecular identifier barcodes. TCRdb processed the PCR reads anew with MiXCR; each CDR3 protein has one entry. The sample has 200,000 to 250,000 distinct CDR3 sequences, 7% to 9% seen once; the top ten hold less than 40%. This TCR was recovered from a male patient aged 2 to 9 who had a stem cell transplant for acute myeloid leukemia, so the T cells may come from the graft donor. The chain is built from TRBV5-2 and TRBJ1-4. TRBV5-2 is annotated as a pseudogene. The material sequenced was PBMCs, mostly from graft donor cells, taken 360 days after TCRalphabeta/CD19-depleted stem cell transplant. Here the CDR3 DNA reads TGTGACAGCAGTGTCGGCGGACCTGCAACTAATGAAAAACTGTTTTTT. This sequence encodes CDSSVGGPATNEKLFF.